This T cell receptor beta chain was captured by sequencing in a study of shared clonotypes between healthy human individuals. TCRdb's copy holds only in-frame clones and misses some; the assay was immunoSEQ multiplex PCR. The sample has approximately 2,000,000 clones; 93% are singletons. Naive CD8 cells lacked CD45RO and underwent positive selection for CCR7, leaving out terminally differentiated effector memory CD45RA+ cells. The V gene end was trimmed by 5 bases and the J gene end by 7 bases; junction bases not matched to a gene: 9. The CDR3 length is 15 residues. CDR1 SGHTA and CDR2 FQGTGA come from the germline V gene.

This TCR derives from a young man in good health. Some clones in this sample may be carry-over from other donors' samples. The chain recombines TRBV7-3 with TRBJ2-1; 9 bases are shared with TRBD2. What was sequenced was naive CD8+ T cells from PBMCs. The CDR3 here is CASSQVAGVWNEQFF. For the CDR3, the DNA is TGTGCCAGCAGCCAGGTAGCGGGAGTTTGGAATGAGCAGTTCTTC.